This TCR beta chain was found in a study of blood T cell repertoires in COVID-19. Deletions cut 4 bases from V and 6 bases from J, with 14 bases between. This CDR3 is 14 amino acids long. Germline-derived CDR1 and CDR2 are LGHDT and YNNKEL (reference sequence). Some clones are missing from TCRdb's copy, which holds only in-frame ones; the method was immunoSEQ multiplex PCR. In the table there are around 24,000 clones, roughly 76% of which are singletons. The TCR originated in an elderly woman with acute or convalescent COVID-19. Sequenced sample: peripheral blood. This chain joins TRBV3-1 (or the pseudogene TRBV3-2) and TRBJ2-3, with a weak D call TRBD2 (5 bases). The CDR3 reads CASSRTRRWDTQYF. CDR3 sequence (DNA): TGTGCCAGCAGCCGGACCCGGAGGTGGGATACGCAGTATTTT.